Listed here are 8 T cell receptor beta chains from one sample, sequenced in a study of blood T cell repertoires in COVID-19. Clones were read by immunoSEQ multiplex PCR, and TCRdb kept only the in-frame ones, dropping some. The sample records 140,000 to 150,000 clones, 65% to 90% being singletons. Specimen: peripheral blood. These receptor sequences come from a man aged 55-75 years with active or convalescent COVID-19.

The chain couples TRBV6-2 or TRBV6-3 to TRBJ1-5; perhaps TRBD1 as D (6 bases). V was cut by 2 bases and J by 1 base, with 24 bases left in between. This CDR3 has 20 amino acids. Germline assignment: CDR1 MNHEY and CDR2 SVGEGT. The CDR3 DNA reads as TGTGCCAGCAGTTACCCTCGTTCGACAGGCTTGGGCGGGAGCAATCAGCCCCAGCATTTT. It encodes CASSYPRSTGLGGSNQPQHF.

The V gene is TRBV18, the J gene TRBJ1-2, with D perhaps TRBD1 (6 bases). The CDR3 extends over 13 amino acids. Germline V gene sequence: CDR1 KGHSH, CDR2 LQKENI. V lost 3 bases and J 6 bases, leaving 11 bases between the germline ends. CDR3 region: CASSPLEGDGYTF. For the CDR3, the DNA is TGTGCCAGCTCACCCTTAGAGGGGGATGGCTACACCTTC.

The V call is TRBV5-5, the J call TRBJ2-7, with a weak D call TRBD1 (6 bases). With 4 bases removed from V and 3 bases from J, the gap between germline ends came to 11 bases. Germline loops: CDR1 SGHKS, CDR2 YYEKEE (reference sequence). The CDR3 contains 13 residues. In DNA form, the CDR3 reads TGTGCCAGCAGCACAGGGAAAAACTACGAGCAGTACTTC. This codes for CASSTGKNYEQYF. Full variable domain (outside the CDR3, taken from reference TRBV5-5 and TRBJ2-7): DAGVTQSPTHLIKTRGQQVTLRCSPISGHKSVSWYQQVLGQGPQFIFQYYEKEERGRGNFPDRFSARQFPNYSSELNVNALLLGDSALYLCASSTGKNYEQYFGPGTRLTVT.

This clone was seen once. The chain couples TRBV7-2 to TRBJ1-2; TRBD1 is a possible D gene (6 bases). Germline V lookup: CDR1 SGHTA, CDR2 FQGNSA. V lost 5 bases and J lost 5, with 12 bases in between. The CDR3 loop spans 13 amino acids. In DNA form, the CDR3 reads TGTGCCAGCAGCCCCAGGACAGATTATGGCTACACCTTC. Translating it yields CASSPRTDYGYTF.

J is TRBJ1-1 and V is TRBV7-2; 9 bases fit TRBD1. The CDR3 length is 14 residues. The germline V gene has CDR1 SGHTA and CDR2 FQGNSA. V dropped 5 bases and J dropped 10; count of bases not matched to a gene: 11. CDR3 in amino acids: CASSPRTGAGRAFF. In DNA, the CDR3 is TGTGCCAGCAGCCCAAGGACAGGGGCGGGGCGAGCTTTCTTT.

This clone was recorded once. The genes are TRBV19 and TRBJ1-1; 11 bases map to TRBD1. The length of the CDR3 is 16 residues. After removal of 6 bases from V and 4 bases from J, the junction contained 10 bases not matched to a gene. Germline CDR1 LNHDA, CDR2 SQIVND (reference sequence). The CDR3 loop reads CASSPDRGQGSTEAFF. The CDR3 region has the DNA TGTGCCAGTAGCCCGGACAGGGGGCAGGGTAGCACTGAAGCTTTCTTT.

The V and J genes are TRBV27 and TRBJ2-3, with TRBD2 matching over 14 bases. CDR1 is MNHEY and CDR2 is SMNVEV in the germline V gene (reference sequence). V was clipped by 5 bases and J by 1 base; unmatched bases: 8. This CDR3 spans 18 amino acids. DNA for the CDR3: TGTGCCAGCAGTACTAAACTGGGACTAGCGGGGGGCACAGATACGCAGTATTTT. Protein product: CASSTKLGLAGGTDTQYF.

This chain uses TRBV5-1 with TRBJ1-6; tentatively, D is TRBD1 (6 bases). The germline V gene has CDR1 SGHRS and CDR2 YFSETQ. The CDR3 is 15 amino acids. V shed 4 bases and J shed 8 bases, with 16 bases lying between them. The CDR3: CASSRTGSRDSPLHF. CDR3 DNA sequence: TGCGCCAGCAGCCGTACAGGGAGCCGGGATTCACCCCTCCACTTT.